This is a list of T cell receptor beta chains from one sample in a study of T cell responses to AZD1222 COVID-19 vaccine. The repertoire was sequenced with immunoSEQ multiplex PCR; TCRdb's copy has only in-frame clones and lacks some. This repertoire shows approximately 150,000 clones, around 92% found once; its top ten account for around 4.5%. Material: peripheral blood, obtained on day 0 of MenACWY control vaccination. These receptors originate from an adult in good health. The CDR3 runs from the conserved cysteine through the conserved F or W. Each record gives: CDR3 DNA, CDR3 protein, clone size, V gene, J gene, D gene. D genes are given only for firm matches. The size of a clone is reported for some rows only, either as once, few or many, or as a class for expanded clones.

cdr3_nt: TGTGCCAGCTACCCCCCGGGACAGACCAATTCACCCCTCCACTTT
cdr3_aa: CASYPPGQTNSPLHF
clone_size: .
v_call: TRBV6-5
j_call: TRBJ1-6
d_call: TRBD1

cdr3_nt: TGTGCCAGCAGTTTCGGCAGGGGGTCCTTTGGCTACACCTTC
cdr3_aa: CASSFGRGSFGYTF
clone_size: .
v_call: TRBV27
j_call: TRBJ1-2
d_call: TRBD1

cdr3_nt: TGTGCCAGTAGTATATCCCGGGACAGGAGACGAGGTGAGCAGTTCTTC
cdr3_aa: CASSISRDRRRGEQFF
clone_size: .
v_call: TRBV19
j_call: TRBJ2-1
d_call: TRBD1

cdr3_nt: TGCGCCAGCAGCTCTGGACGGGGGCTCGGGGACACTGAAGCTTTCTTT
cdr3_aa: CASSSGRGLGDTEAFF
clone_size: once
v_call: TRBV5-1
j_call: TRBJ1-1
d_call: .

cdr3_nt: TGTGCCAGCTCACCATTCGACGCCAGCCCAGGTCAGCCCCAGCATTTT
cdr3_aa: CASSPFDASPGQPQHF
clone_size: .
v_call: TRBV18
j_call: TRBJ1-5
d_call: .

cdr3_nt: TGTGCCAGCAGCTTGGCTGGACACCCGTTGAACACTGAAGCTTTCTTT
cdr3_aa: CASSLAGHPLNTEAFF
clone_size: .
v_call: TRBV5-4
j_call: TRBJ1-1
d_call: .

cdr3_nt: TGTGCCAGCACAGTGACTAGCGGGCTCAATGAGCAGTTCTTC
cdr3_aa: CASTVTSGLNEQFF
clone_size: .
v_call: TRBV2
j_call: TRBJ2-1
d_call: TRBD2

cdr3_nt: TGTGCCAGCCAGCCGAAATATAGCAATCAGCCCCAGCATTTT
cdr3_aa: CASQPKYSNQPQHF
clone_size: .
v_call: TRBV19
j_call: TRBJ1-5
d_call: .

cdr3_nt: TGTGCCAGCTCCCACAGGGGCAGGGCGTCGGGAAACACCATATATTTT
cdr3_aa: CASSHRGRASGNTIYF
clone_size: .
v_call: TRBV9
j_call: TRBJ1-3
d_call: TRBD1

cdr3_nt: TGTGCCAGCAGTGAAGCGCTTCCGGGTGAGACCCAGTACTTC
cdr3_aa: CASSEALPGETQYF
clone_size: .
v_call: TRBV2
j_call: TRBJ2-5
d_call: .

cdr3_nt: TGTGCCACCAGTGATTCGATTGCGGGAGGGCAAATTGTAAATGAGCAGTTCTTC
cdr3_aa: CATSDSIAGGQIVNEQFF
clone_size: .
v_call: TRBV24-1
j_call: TRBJ2-1
d_call: TRBD2

cdr3_nt: TGTGCCAGCAGTCCCCGGACAGGGGCGCACAATGAGCAGTTCTTC
cdr3_aa: CASSPRTGAHNEQFF
clone_size: .
v_call: TRBV27
j_call: TRBJ2-1
d_call: TRBD1

cdr3_nt: TGTGCCAGCTCACCGGCAACACAGGGGTTGAGCTATGGCTACACCTTC
cdr3_aa: CASSPATQGLSYGYTF
clone_size: .
v_call: TRBV18
j_call: TRBJ1-2
d_call: TRBD1

cdr3_nt: TGTGCCACCAACCCGGCGGGGGGCTTGTACGAGCAGTACTTC
cdr3_aa: CATNPAGGLYEQYF
clone_size: .
v_call: TRBV10-3
j_call: TRBJ2-7
d_call: TRBD2

cdr3_nt: TGTGCCAGCAGCGTGACAGAAACCTATGGCTACACCTTC
cdr3_aa: CASSVTETYGYTF
clone_size: .
v_call: TRBV9
j_call: TRBJ1-2
d_call: .

cdr3_nt: TGTGCCAGCATCCCTGGAGGGGGAGCCTATAATTCACCCCTCCACTTT
cdr3_aa: CASIPGGGAYNSPLHF
clone_size: .
v_call: TRBV28
j_call: TRBJ1-6
d_call: .

cdr3_nt: TGTGCCAGCAGCTTAGGGCCGAGCTCTGGAAACACCATATATTTT
cdr3_aa: CASSLGPSSGNTIYF
clone_size: .
v_call: TRBV7-2
j_call: TRBJ1-3
d_call: .

cdr3_nt: TGCAGCGTTGCTAAGCGGAGCTCCTACGAGCAGTACTTC
cdr3_aa: CSVAKRSSYEQYF
clone_size: .
v_call: TRBV29-1
j_call: TRBJ2-7
d_call: .

cdr3_nt: TGTGCCAGCAGCTTCCTACAGGCCGACTACGAGCAGTACTTC
cdr3_aa: CASSFLQADYEQYF
clone_size: .
v_call: TRBV11-3
j_call: TRBJ2-7
d_call: .

cdr3_nt: TGTGCTAGCAGCCCGACAGGGGGCGTGGTTGAGACCCAGTACTTC
cdr3_aa: CASSPTGGVVETQYF
clone_size: .
v_call: TRBV7-7
j_call: TRBJ2-5
d_call: TRBD1

cdr3_nt: TGTGCCAGCAGTTATGGGCTAGCGGGAGGCGAGCAGTACTTC
cdr3_aa: CASSYGLAGGEQYF
clone_size: once
v_call: TRBV6-5
j_call: TRBJ2-7
d_call: TRBD2

cdr3_nt: TGTGCCAGTAGTAGGACTAGCGAGACCTACGAGCAGTACTTC
cdr3_aa: CASSRTSETYEQYF
clone_size: .
v_call: TRBV19
j_call: TRBJ2-7
d_call: TRBD2

cdr3_nt: TGTGCCAGCAGCTTAGAGGTCCACACTGAAGCTTTCTTT
cdr3_aa: CASSLEVHTEAFF
clone_size: .
v_call: TRBV7-8
j_call: TRBJ1-1
d_call: .

cdr3_nt: TGCGCCAGCAGCCAAGGACAGGGTAATCAGCCCCAGCATTTT
cdr3_aa: CASSQGQGNQPQHF
clone_size: .
v_call: TRBV5-1
j_call: TRBJ1-5
d_call: TRBD1

cdr3_nt: TGCGCCAGCAGCCCATTGGAAGGCCTCACCGGGGAGCTGTTTTTT
cdr3_aa: CASSPLEGLTGELFF
clone_size: .
v_call: TRBV5-1
j_call: TRBJ2-2
d_call: .

cdr3_nt: TGTGCCAGCAGCTCCGAGTGGACTGAAGCTTTCTTT
cdr3_aa: CASSSEWTEAFF
clone_size: .
v_call: TRBV5-6
j_call: TRBJ1-1
d_call: .

cdr3_nt: TGTGCCAGCAGTTCCAAGTGGGGCAGACTCTATGGCTACACCTTC
cdr3_aa: CASSSKWGRLYGYTF
clone_size: .
v_call: TRBV6-2/TRBV6-3
j_call: TRBJ1-2
d_call: .

cdr3_nt: TGTGCCATCAGCAGGGACAGGGGTGAAAAACTGTTTTTT
cdr3_aa: CAISRDRGEKLFF
clone_size: .
v_call: TRBV10-3
j_call: TRBJ1-4
d_call: TRBD1

cdr3_nt: TGTGCCAGCAGTGACGGAGTGGCTAACTATGGCTACACCTTC
cdr3_aa: CASSDGVANYGYTF
clone_size: .
v_call: TRBV6-1
j_call: TRBJ1-2
d_call: .

cdr3_nt: TGTGCCACCAGCAAAGGGACTAGCGGAACCGGGGAGCTGTTTTTT
cdr3_aa: CATSKGTSGTGELFF
clone_size: .
v_call: TRBV15
j_call: TRBJ2-2
d_call: TRBD2

cdr3_nt: TGTGCCAGCAGTTTGGGAGTGAACACTGAAGCTTTCTTT
cdr3_aa: CASSLGVNTEAFF
clone_size: .
v_call: TRBV12-3/TRBV12-4
j_call: TRBJ1-1
d_call: .

cdr3_nt: TGTGCCAGCAGCTTTGGGCGACAGGGCTACGAGCAGTACTTC
cdr3_aa: CASSFGRQGYEQYF
clone_size: .
v_call: TRBV7-2
j_call: TRBJ2-7
d_call: TRBD1

cdr3_nt: TGCGCCAGCAGCCAAGGTGCGGGAGAAAGGGACGAGCAGTACTTC
cdr3_aa: CASSQGAGERDEQYF
clone_size: .
v_call: TRBV4-3
j_call: TRBJ2-7
d_call: TRBD2

cdr3_nt: TGTGCCAGCAGCTTAGGACGCTACGAGCAGTACTTC
cdr3_aa: CASSLGRYEQYF
clone_size: .
v_call: TRBV11-2
j_call: TRBJ2-7
d_call: .

cdr3_nt: TGTGCCAGCAGCTTCAGCGGGAGTACCTACAATGAGCAGTTCTTC
cdr3_aa: CASSFSGSTYNEQFF
clone_size: .
v_call: TRBV7-3
j_call: TRBJ2-1
d_call: TRBD2

cdr3_nt: TGTGCCAGCAGCTCCAGGGATAGCTATGGCTACACCTTC
cdr3_aa: CASSSRDSYGYTF
clone_size: once
v_call: TRBV5-4
j_call: TRBJ1-2
d_call: .

cdr3_nt: TGCGCCAGCAGCTTCGATGAGCAGTTCTTC
cdr3_aa: CASSFDEQFF
clone_size: .
v_call: TRBV5-1
j_call: TRBJ2-1
d_call: .

cdr3_nt: TGCGCCAGCAGCAGGGGACAGGGGGTAATCTTCTCCTACGAGCAGTACTTC
cdr3_aa: CASSRGQGVIFSYEQYF
clone_size: .
v_call: TRBV5-1
j_call: TRBJ2-7
d_call: TRBD1

cdr3_nt: TGTGCCAGTAGTATAAAGCGGGAGAGCGGGTACGAGCAGTACTTC
cdr3_aa: CASSIKRESGYEQYF
clone_size: .
v_call: TRBV19
j_call: TRBJ2-7
d_call: TRBD2

cdr3_nt: TGTGCCAGCTCCGGTGGGGGTGCTGGAAACACCATATATTTT
cdr3_aa: CASSGGGAGNTIYF
clone_size: .
v_call: TRBV7-9
j_call: TRBJ1-3
d_call: .

cdr3_nt: TGTGCCAGCAGCTTAGATGGGGAGAACACTGAAGCTTTCTTT
cdr3_aa: CASSLDGENTEAFF
clone_size: .
v_call: TRBV11-3
j_call: TRBJ1-1
d_call: .